Below are 30 T cell receptor beta chains sequenced from a single sample in a study of blood T cells in healthy people across ages. Primers used in a second PCR of roughly 7 to 11 cycles were a sample-barcoded 5' primer and a J-beta primer mix. In TCRdb, the 5' RACE reads were re-called with MiXCR into one record per CDR3 protein. This table holds about 650,000 distinct CDR3 sequences, over 40% found once. The sequenced sample was blood. The source is a woman older than 75 in good health.

This clonotype was picked up many times. J is TRBJ2-3 and V is TRBV6-2 or TRBV6-3; D call uncertain. Between the trimmed V and J ends, which lost 5 bases and 1 base, there was a span of 16 bases. Per the germline V gene, CDR1 is MNHEY and CDR2 is SVGEGT. The CDR3 is 16 residues long. This chain's CDR3 is CASSPGSRSGTDTQYF. CDR3 DNA: TGTGCCAGCAGTCCCGGCAGCCGTAGTGGCACAGATACGCAGTATTTT.

The V call is TRBV12-3 or TRBV12-4, the J call TRBJ1-1; TRBD1 agrees at 11 bases. V lost 4 bases and J lost 3; bases outside the gene matches: 4. The CDR3 extends over 15 amino acids. CDR3 in amino acids: CASSSRTGGYTEAFF. CDR3 coding DNA: TGTGCCAGCAGTTCCCGGACAGGGGGCTACACTGAAGCTTTCTTT.

Points on this clonotype: A single base separates this from a much larger clone, so it may be a read error. The chain joins TRBV12-3 or TRBV12-4 to TRBJ2-1, with 7 bases lining up with TRBD2. The CDR3 is 16 amino acids. Trimming took 7 bases from V and 5 from J; bases not matched to a gene: 14. The CDR3 loop is CASNRWASGTNNEQFF. CDR3 bases: TGTGCCAGCAACCGATGGGCTAGCGGAACGAACAATGAGCAGTTCTTC.

In its sample, this clonotype was seen many times. This chain uses TRBV29-1 with TRBJ1-1; 7 positions agree with TRBD1. Germline CDR1 is SQVTM and CDR2 is ANQGSEA. V dropped 7 bases and J dropped 6; count of bases not matched to a gene: 8. The CDR3 is 12 amino acids. CDR3: CSGNRGSPEAFF. Written as DNA, the CDR3 is TGCAGCGGGAACAGGGGTAGTCCTGAAGCTTTCTTT.

This clonotype occurred a few times. V usage is TRBV7-2 and J usage is TRBJ2-1, with a tentative D call TRBD1 (6 bases). Trimming left V 5 bases short and J 6 bases short, with 17 bases between. The CDR3 runs to 15 residues. Germline CDR1 reads SGHTA; CDR2 reads FQGNSA. This chain's CDR3 is CASSPSGTLTNEQFF. In DNA, the CDR3 is TGTGCCAGCAGCCCTTCCGGGACACTTACCAATGAGCAGTTCTTC. Combining the CDR3 with reference TRBV7-2 and TRBJ2-1 gives the whole variable domain GAGVSQSPSNKVTEKGKDVELRCDPISGHTALYWYRQSLGQGLEFLIYFQGNSAPDKSGLPSDRFSAERTGGSVSTLTIQRTQQEDSAVYLCASSPSGTLTNEQFFGPGTRLTVL.

The J gene is TRBJ2-1, the V gene TRBV7-9, with 8 positions matching TRBD1. With 1 base clipped from V and 4 bases from J, the junction kept 3 bases outside the gene matches. This CDR3 contains 15 residues. Germline values: CDR1 SEHNR, CDR2 FQNEAQ (reference sequence). The CDR3 protein is CASSLGHRGYNEQFF. The CDR3 DNA reads TGTGCCAGCAGCTTAGGTCACAGGGGGTACAATGAGCAGTTCTTC.

The gene calls are TRBV27 and TRBJ2-3, with D possibly TRBD1 on 6 matching bases. This CDR3 contains 16 residues. V shed 5 bases and J shed 4 bases, with 19 bases lying between them. Germline CDR1 MNHEY, CDR2 SMNVEV (reference sequence). CDR3 bases: TGTGCCAGCAGTCCCTCTTCAGGGGAGCACCCAGATACGCAGTATTTT. Translation gives CASSPSSGEHPDTQYF.

Points on this clonotype: A read error may be the cause here, since a much bigger clone is one base away. The chain joins TRBV18 to TRBJ2-1; maybe TRBD2 (6 bases). The length of the CDR3 is 14 residues. Trimming cost V 6 bases and J 6 bases, with 15 bases left between them. Germline lookup yields CDR1 KGHSH and CDR2 LQKENI. For the CDR3, the DNA is TGTGCCAGCTCCTCGGGAGAGGGTTTCAATGAGCAGTTCTTC. Its translation: CASSSGEGFNEQFF.

The V and J genes are TRBV29-1 and TRBJ2-1; TRBD1 matches at 8 bases. The J call is doubtful: the DNA matches TRBJ2-7 better. The V gene's germline CDR1 is SQVTM and CDR2 ANQGSEA. The CDR3 covers 13 residues. This CDR3 reads CSVDSGGPYEQYF. CDR3 bases: TGCAGCGTTGACTCAGGGGGCCCCTACGAGCAGTACTTC.

This clonotype was detected only a few times. This sequence joins TRBV21-1 and TRBJ2-7. TRBV21-1 constitutes a pseudogene. The CDR3 runs 10 residues. DNA of the CDR3: TGTGCCAGCAGGGTGAGCGAGCAGTACTTC. Translation: CASRVSEQYF.

The chain carries TRBV7-9 and TRBJ1-2, with 7 nucleotides matching TRBD1. Germline loops: CDR1 SEHNR, CDR2 FQNEAQ (reference sequence). This CDR3 comprises 12 residues. Trimming cost V 5 bases and J 5 bases; bases outside gene matches: 2. CDR3 loop: CASSTQGYGYTF. The CDR3, as DNA: TGTGCCAGCAGCACACAGGGGTATGGCTACACCTTC.

This chain connects TRBV12-3 or TRBV12-4 to TRBJ1-2; D uncertain. The CDR3 contains 12 residues. V lost 1 base to trimming and J lost 8 bases, with 8 bases between them. The CDR3 DNA sequence: TGTGCCAGCAGTTTAGGCGGGCTCGGCTACACCTTC. It yields the protein CASSLGGLGYTF.

The chain couples TRBV12-3 or TRBV12-4 to TRBJ1-6; D uncertain. Trimming left V 3 bases short and J 3 bases short, with 6 bases between. CDR3 size: 14 residues. In nucleotides, the CDR3 is TGTGCCAGCAGTTTTAAGGGCTATAATTCACCCCTCCACTTT. Protein product: CASSFKGYNSPLHF.

V gene TRBV6-6 combines with J gene TRBJ2-5, with D maybe TRBD2 (5 bases). The J call is in doubt because the DNA end fits TRBJ2-7 better. This CDR3 spans 14 amino acids. Germline V gives CDR1 MNHNY, CDR2 SVGAGI (reference sequence). CDR3 amino acids: CASSLTLAGDEQYF. The CDR3 DNA sequence: TGTGCCAGCAGCCTGACCCTAGCCGGCGACGAGCAGTACTTC.

There are many counts of this clonotype. The V call is TRBV20-1, the J call TRBJ2-5; 10 bases are shared with TRBD2. Germline-derived CDR1 and CDR2 are DFQATT and SNEGSKA (reference sequence). The CDR3 extends over 16 amino acids. V shed 1 base and J 6 bases; nucleotides not matched to a gene: 11. The CDR3 loop reads CSARVLSSGREQTQYF. The CDR3 region has the DNA TGCAGTGCTAGAGTCCTTTCCAGCGGGAGGGAGCAGACCCAGTACTTC.

This clonotype was seen only a few times. V and J are TRBV28 and TRBJ1-2, with TRBD1 matching over 7 bases. This CDR3 comprises 14 residues. V lost 5 bases to trimming and J lost 8 bases; unmatched junction nucleotides: 11. The germline V gene encodes CDR1 MDHEN and CDR2 SYDVKM. The CDR3 protein is CASSTQTGPGGYTF. CDR3 bases: TGTGCCAGCAGTACCCAGACAGGGCCGGGAGGCTACACCTTC.

The rearrangement uses TRBV29-1 and TRBJ1-4; D may be TRBD1 (6 bases). There are 15 residues in the CDR3. Germline CDR1 reads SQVTM; CDR2 reads ANQGSEA. Trimming pared 3 bases from V and 9 bases from J, leaving 20 bases between. CDR3 amino acids: CSVDGGGLGWKKLFF. The CDR3 nucleotides read TGCAGCGTTGATGGGGGCGGTCTGGGATGGAAAAAACTGTTTTTT.

This clonotype has ten or more counts. The chain combines TRBV6-2 or TRBV6-3 with TRBJ2-5; no definite D call. The CDR3 spans 14 residues. Germline V lookup: CDR1 MNHEY, CDR2 SVGEGT. The ends were cut back, 2 bases at V and 4 bases at J, with 11 bases in the middle. The CDR3 sequence is CASSYPPIRETQYF. DNA for the CDR3: TGTGCCAGCAGTTACCCCCCCATTCGAGAGACCCAGTACTTC.

This clonotype showed up just a few times. The V and J genes are TRBV20-1 and TRBJ2-1; D remains ambiguous. The assigned J gene may be wrong: the sequence end matches TRBJ2-7 better. CDR3 length: 17 amino acids. CDR1 is DFQATT and CDR2 is SNEGSKA in the germline V gene (reference sequence). The CDR3 nucleotides read TGCAGTGCTAATTCTGGTTTAGCCCTAAGGTCCTACAATGAGCAGTACTTC. Its protein product is CSANSGLALRSYNEQYF.

This clonotype was counted a few times. The V gene is TRBV28, the J gene TRBJ2-1, with a tentative D call TRBD1 (6 bases). The J call could be wrong; TRBJ2-7 is a better fit for the DNA end. CDR3 length: 14 residues. CDR1 and CDR2 (germline): MDHEN, SYDVKM. The CDR3 is CASSDRYSYNEQYF. The CDR3 DNA follows: TGTGCCAGCAGTGACAGGTACTCCTACAATGAGCAGTACTTC.

The chain recombines TRBV3-1 with TRBJ2-1; 11 nucleotides agree with TRBD2. Germline V CDR1 and CDR2: LGHDT, YNNKEL (reference sequence). Unmatched junction bases numbered 2, after V lost 0 bases and J lost 4 bases. The CDR3 is 16 amino acids. The CDR3 sequence: CASSQDLAGGYNEQFF. The CDR3 DNA follows: TGTGCCAGCAGCCAAGATCTAGCGGGGGGTTACAATGAGCAGTTCTTC.

This clonotype was seen repeatedly, ten times or more. The gene calls are TRBV7-3 and TRBJ2-1; no reliable D call. V lost 5 bases, J lost 0 bases, and 11 bases lay in between. The CDR3 totals 15 residues. From germline, CDR1 is SGHTA and CDR2 FQGTGA. CDR3 region: CASSPKGGSYNEQFF. In nucleotides, the CDR3 is TGTGCCAGCAGCCCCAAGGGTGGCTCCTACAATGAGCAGTTCTTC.

This clonotype was observed a few times. This may stem from a read error, because a much larger clone lies one nucleotide away. The CDR3 bases are TGTGCCAGCAGCCCCGCTAGCGGTTACAATGAGCAGTTCTTC. Its protein product is CASSPASGYNEQFF. The rearrangement joins TRBV7-3 to TRBJ2-1, with 7 bases that match TRBD2. With 5 bases clipped from V and 4 bases from J, the junction kept 5 bases outside the gene matches. Germline CDR1 SGHTA, CDR2 FQGTGA. CDR3 length: 14 amino acids.

This chain joins TRBV5-8 and TRBJ2-3; 11 bases match TRBD2. Germline V gives CDR1 SGHTS, CDR2 YDEGEE. The CDR3 length is 14 residues. The V and J ends lost 4 bases and 14 bases, in that order; junction bases with no gene match: 12. CDR3 bases: TGTGCCAGCAGCCCCCGGATAGCGGGGGGGCCTTTGTATTTT. Its protein is CASSPRIAGGPLYF.

The chain links TRBV7-2 to TRBJ1-5; D unresolved. The CDR3 has 15 amino acids. Germline assignment: CDR1 SGHTA and CDR2 FQGNSA. The ends were cut back, 5 bases at V and 5 bases at J, with 16 bases in the middle. Written as DNA, the CDR3 is TGTGCCAGCAGCGAAACATCGGTTGCGTATCAGCCCCAGCATTTT. This translates into CASSETSVAYQPQHF.

A note on this clonotype: A read error is possible here, since a much larger clone lies one base away. The chain has TRBV12-3 or TRBV12-4 and TRBJ1-6, with unresolved D. The length of the CDR3 is 15 residues. The V and J ends lost 6 bases and 10 bases respectively, with 19 bases between them. The CDR3 DNA follows: TGTGCCAGCAGGCTTAGGAAGGTGCCAATATCACCCCTCCACTTT. It translates to CASRLRKVPISPLHF.

V gene TRBV12-3 or TRBV12-4 combines with J gene TRBJ2-1, with D possibly matching TRBD2 (5 bases). The CDR3 covers 15 residues. The germline V and J ends were trimmed by 5 bases and 0 bases, with 11 bases remaining between them. The CDR3 region has the DNA TGTGCCAGCAGTGATAGCGTCATCTCCTACAATGAGCAGTTCTTC. Amino acids: CASSDSVISYNEQFF.

Comments on this clonotype: As the CDR3 is not closed by the conserved phenylalanine or tryptophan, this likely results from a read error. CDR3 DNA: TGCAGTGCTACAGAGAATCAGCCCCAGCATCTT. Its translation: CSATENQPQHL. The rearrangement links TRBV20-1 to TRBJ1-5; D is ambiguous. CDR3 length: 11 residues. V was pared by 4 bases and J by 4 bases, with 5 bases between. Germline CDR1 is DFQATT and CDR2 is SNEGSKA (reference sequence).

V is TRBV7-9 and J is TRBJ2-5, with a weak D call TRBD2 (5 bases). This CDR3 region has 18 residues. V was cut by 5 bases and J by 0 bases, with 22 bases left in between. Per the germline V gene, CDR1 is SEHNR and CDR2 is FQNEAQ (reference sequence). As DNA, the CDR3 is TGTGCCAGCAGCCCCTCAGATTGGCGGGCCCAATACCAAGAGACCCAGTACTTC. It translates to CASSPSDWRAQYQETQYF.

This clonotype was seen at least ten times. For the CDR3, the DNA is TGCGCCAGCAGCCTCCCCGCATCAGCGGGAGGGAGCACAGATACGCAGTATTTT. This gives the protein CASSLPASAGGSTDTQYF. The rearrangement uses TRBV5-1 and TRBJ2-3, with 10 bases lining up with TRBD2. V lost 4 bases to trimming and J lost 0 bases; unmatched junction nucleotides: 11. This CDR3 contains 18 residues. Germline lookup yields CDR1 SGHRS and CDR2 YFSETQ. The complete variable domain, with remaining parts taken from reference TRBV5-1 and TRBJ2-3, reads KAGVTQTPRYLIKTRGQQVTLSCSPISGHRSVSWYQQTPGQGLQFLFEYFSETQRNKGNFPGRFSGRQFSNSRSEMNVSTLELGDSALYLCASSLPASAGGSTDTQYFGPGTRLTVL.